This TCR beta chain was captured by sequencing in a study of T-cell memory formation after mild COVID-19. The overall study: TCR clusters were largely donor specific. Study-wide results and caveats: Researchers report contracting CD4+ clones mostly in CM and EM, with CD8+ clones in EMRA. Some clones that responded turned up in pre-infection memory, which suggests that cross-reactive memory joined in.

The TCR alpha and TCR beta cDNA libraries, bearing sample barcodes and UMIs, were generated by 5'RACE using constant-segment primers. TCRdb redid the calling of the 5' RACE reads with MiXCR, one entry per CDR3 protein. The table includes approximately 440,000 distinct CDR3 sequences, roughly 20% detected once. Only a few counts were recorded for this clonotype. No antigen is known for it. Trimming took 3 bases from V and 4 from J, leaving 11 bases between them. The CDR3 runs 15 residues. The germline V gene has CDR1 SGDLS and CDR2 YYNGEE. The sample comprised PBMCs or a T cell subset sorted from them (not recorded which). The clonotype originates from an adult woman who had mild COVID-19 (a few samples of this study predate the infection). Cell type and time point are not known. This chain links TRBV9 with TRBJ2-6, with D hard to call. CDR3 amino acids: CASSADNSGANVLTF. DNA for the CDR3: TGTGCCAGCAGCGCCGACAACTCCGGGGCCAACGTCCTGACTTTC.